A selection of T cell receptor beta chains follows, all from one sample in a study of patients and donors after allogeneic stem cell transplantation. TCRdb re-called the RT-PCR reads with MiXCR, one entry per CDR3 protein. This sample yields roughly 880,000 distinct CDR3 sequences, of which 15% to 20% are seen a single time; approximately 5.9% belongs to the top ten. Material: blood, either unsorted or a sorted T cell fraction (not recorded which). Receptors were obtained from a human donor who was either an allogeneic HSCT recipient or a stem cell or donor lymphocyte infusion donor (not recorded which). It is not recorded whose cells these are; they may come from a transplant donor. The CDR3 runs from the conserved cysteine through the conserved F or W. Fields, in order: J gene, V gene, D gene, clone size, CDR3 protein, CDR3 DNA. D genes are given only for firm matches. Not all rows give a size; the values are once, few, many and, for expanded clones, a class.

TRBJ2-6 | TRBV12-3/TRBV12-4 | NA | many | CASSFVSPGANVLTF | TGTGCCAGCAGTTTTGTTAGCCCCGGGGCCAACGTCCTGACTTTC
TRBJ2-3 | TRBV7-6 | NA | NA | CASSYQTRRGGTDTQYF | TGTGCCAGCAGCTATCAGACTAGGAGGGGGGGCACAGATACGCAGTATTTT
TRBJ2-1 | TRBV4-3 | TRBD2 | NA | CASSQELAGDYNEQFF | TGCGCCAGCAGCCAGGAACTAGCGGGGGACTACAATGAGCAGTTCTTC
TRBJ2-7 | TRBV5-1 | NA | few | CASSLISDYEQYF | TGCGCCAGCAGCTTGATAAGCGACTACGAGCAGTACTTC
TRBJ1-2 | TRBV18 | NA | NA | CASSPAREGGYTF | TGTGCCAGCTCACCGGCCAGGGAAGGCGGCTACACCTTC
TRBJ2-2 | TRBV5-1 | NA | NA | CASSEDDSTGELFF | TGCGCCAGCAGCGAAGACGATAGCACCGGGGAGCTGTTTTTT
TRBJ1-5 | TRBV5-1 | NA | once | CASSLGQPGSNRPQHF | TGCGCCAGCAGCTTGGGGCAGCCAGGTAGCAATCGGCCCCAGCATTTT
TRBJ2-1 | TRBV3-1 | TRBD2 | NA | CASSQESGGLAVYNEQFF | TGTGCCAGCAGCCAAGAATCAGGGGGACTAGCGGTTTACAATGAGCAGTTCTTC
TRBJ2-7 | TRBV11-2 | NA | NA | CASSPLRGRGSYEQYF | TGTGCCAGCAGCCCTCTTAGGGGGAGAGGCTCCTACGAGCAGTACTTC
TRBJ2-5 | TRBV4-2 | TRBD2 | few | CASSLTGLAGLQETQYF | TGTGCCAGCAGCCTCACTGGACTAGCGGGATTGCAAGAGACCCAGTACTTC
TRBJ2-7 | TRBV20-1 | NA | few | CSAVLQEGSYEQYF | TGCAGTGCGGTCCTACAGGAAGGGAGCTACGAGCAGTACTTC